This T cell receptor beta chain emerged from a study of radiation and T cells in renal cell carcinoma. Overall study results and limits: From baseline, blood top tumor clonotypes peaked at 2 weeks post-radiation.

TCRdb keeps only in-frame clones here, not all; method: immunoSEQ multiplex PCR. Of around 120,000 clones in the sample, about 81% were seen once. About this clone itself: Its specificity is unknown.

Trimming removed 5 bases at V and 0 bases at J, with 10 bases between. The CDR3 has 15 amino acids. In germline, CDR1 is MNHNY, CDR2 SVGAGI (reference sequence). Noted time point: blood 2 weeks post-SBRT. As to treatment: 15 Gy SBRT to primary tumor, nephrectomy 4 weeks later. Serial blood draws occurred at baseline and 2 and 4 weeks post-SBRT. Clear cell pathology was present in this patient's renal cell carcinoma. The rearrangement uses TRBV6-6 and TRBJ1-4; D may be TRBD1 (5 bases). The material sequenced was blood, taken from a patient whose treatment included radiotherapy and nephrectomy. The clonotype originates from a woman in her sixties or seventies with renal cell carcinoma. Here the CDR3 DNA reads TGTGCCAGCAGTACATGGGACGCAACTAATGAAAAACTGTTTTTT. Translation: CASSTWDATNEKLFF.